This TCR beta chain was captured in a study of molecular identifiers for immune sequencing clone quantification. The use of previously described methods and listed TCR primers produced the bulk TCR libraries. One entry per CDR3 protein results from TCRdb running MiXCR on the PCR reads. Of around 480,000 distinct CDR3 sequences listed, about 25% are singletons. As to this clonotype: Its specificity is not known.

Study-wide findings and caveats: The study found clones above 20 RNA copies held over 98% of effector molecules and under 1% in naive cells.

Germline-derived CDR1 and CDR2 are MDHEN and SYDVKM. Trimming took off 4 bases at V and 2 bases at J, with 5 bases between the two ends. The CDR3 runs to 12 residues. The TCR sequence derives from a human donor in good health. Some libraries in this study had Jurkat cell RNA spiked in. This chain uses TRBV28 with TRBJ1-2; unclear D gene. The source material was naive CD8+ T cells from blood, with Jurkat cell RNA spiked in. Documented subset: FACS-sorted CD8+CD4-CCR7+CD45RA+ naive T cells. CDR3 DNA: TGTGCCAGCAGTTCAGAAAACTATGGCTACACCTTC. It yields the protein CASSSENYGYTF.